The 18 T cell receptor beta chains below were found in one sample sequenced in a study of blood T cell repertoires in COVID-19. Sequenced by immunoSEQ multiplex PCR; TCRdb stores in-frame clones only, minus some. Of under 250,000 clones in the sample, approximately 81% were seen once. Sequencing was performed on peripheral blood. The receptors originated from a man in his fifties or sixties who had recovered from COVID-19.

This rearrangement joins TRBV9 to TRBJ2-1, with a tentative D call TRBD2 (6 bases). The CDR3 length is 16 residues. The germline CDR1 and CDR2 sequences are SGDLS and YYNGEE. The ends were cut back, 0 bases at V and 1 base at J, with 11 bases in the middle. This chain's CDR3 is CASSVGGDPSYNEQFF. The CDR3 coding sequence is TGTGCCAGCAGCGTAGGGGGGGACCCATCCTACAATGAGCAGTTCTTC. Full variable domain (missing parts from reference TRBV9 and TRBJ2-1): DSGVTQTPKHLITATGQRVTLRCSPRSGDLSVYWYQQSLDQGLQFLIQYYNGEERAKGNILERFSAQQFPDLHSELNLSSLELGDSALYFCASSVGGDPSYNEQFFGPGTRLTVL.

The V call is TRBV19, the J call TRBJ2-6; TRBD1 aligns across 8 bases. Germline CDR1 is LNHDA and CDR2 is SQIVND (reference sequence). After removal of 1 base from V and 1 base from J, the junction contained 6 bases not matched to a gene. The CDR3 contains 18 residues. CDR3 sequence: CASSIGSGGASGANVLTF. The CDR3 bases are TGTGCCAGTAGTATAGGTTCAGGGGGCGCATCTGGGGCCAACGTCCTGACTTTC.

This chain links TRBV2 with TRBJ2-7; D uncertain. Trimming cost V 6 bases and J 3 bases, with 3 bases left between them. From germline, CDR1 is SNHLY and CDR2 FYNNEI. The CDR3 contains 10 residues. CDR3 region: CASRYYEQYF. CDR3 coding DNA: TGTGCCAGCAGATACTACGAGCAGTACTTC.

The V gene is TRBV18, the J gene TRBJ2-1, with TRBD2 matching 7 bases. Per the germline V gene, CDR1 is KGHSH and CDR2 is LQKENI. The length of the CDR3 is 13 residues. V dropped 5 bases and J dropped 8; count of bases not matched to a gene: 6. The CDR3 region has the DNA TGTGCCAGCTCATGGACTAGTATCGATGAGCAGTTCTTC. This sequence encodes CASSWTSIDEQFF.

The V gene is TRBV25-1, the J gene TRBJ2-3; 10 nucleotides line up with TRBD2. The length of the CDR3 is 15 residues. With 5 bases clipped from V and 5 bases from J, the junction kept 7 bases outside the gene matches. Per germline, CDR1 MGHDK and CDR2 SYGVNS. The CDR3 nucleotides are TGTGCCAGCAGTCCGGGACTAGCGTCAGTAGATACGCAGTATTTT. Translated, it gives CASSPGLASVDTQYF.

The J gene is TRBJ2-7, the V gene TRBV20-1; a possible D gene is TRBD1 (6 bases). Trimming removed 6 bases at V and 2 bases at J, with 8 bases between. The CDR3 spans 11 residues. CDR1 and CDR2 (germline): DFQATT, SNEGSKA (reference sequence). CDR3 DNA sequence: TGCAGTGCACGACAGGCCTACGAGCAGTACTTC. Amino acids: CSARQAYEQYF.

This chain joins TRBV4-2 and TRBJ2-7; maybe TRBD1 (6 bases). Trimming shortened V by 3 bases and J by 0 bases, and 9 bases separated the two germline ends. The CDR3 runs to 14 residues. Germline V gives CDR1 LGHNA, CDR2 YNFKEQ. CDR3 sequence reads: CASSHTGSSYEQYF. The DNA of the CDR3 is TGTGCCAGCAGCCACACAGGGAGCTCCTACGAGCAGTACTTC.

The chain combines TRBV6-5 with TRBJ2-2; 8 bases match TRBD2. Germline trimming cut 6 bases from V and 6 bases from J; bases unmatched to any gene: 9. The CDR3 consists of 15 residues. Germline loops: CDR1 MNHEY, CDR2 SVGAGI. DNA of the CDR3: TGTGCCAGCAGGCCCACCGGGACTAGGTCCGGGGAGCTGTTTTTT. Protein product: CASRPTGTRSGELFF.

As to this clone: Other DNA sequences of this sample code for an identical CDR3. This chain uses TRBV28 with TRBJ2-2; TRBD2 matches 8 bases. Germline assignment: CDR1 MDHEN and CDR2 SYDVKM. There are 16 residues in the CDR3. The V gene end was trimmed by 1 base and the J gene end by 2 bases; junction bases not matched to a gene: 3. The CDR3 sequence is CASSLFTSGNTGELFF. In nucleotides, the CDR3 is TGTGCCAGCAGTTTATTTACTAGCGGAAACACCGGGGAGCTGTTTTTT.

The chain uses TRBV27 and TRBJ1-1, with TRBD1 matching over 11 bases. The CDR3 is made up of 15 amino acids. V lost 4 bases, J lost 5 bases, and 6 bases stayed unmatched. The germline V gene has CDR1 MNHEY and CDR2 SMNVEV (reference sequence). CDR3 in amino acids: CASSSLGDRGTEAFF. DNA for the CDR3: TGTGCCAGCAGTTCGCTGGGGGACAGGGGGACTGAAGCTTTCTTT.

V gene TRBV20-1 combines with J gene TRBJ2-5; D is ambiguous. This CDR3 is 10 amino acids long. Germline assignment: CDR1 DFQATT and CDR2 SNEGSKA (reference sequence). Between the trimmed V and J ends, which lost 6 bases and 4 bases, there was a span of 6 bases. The CDR3 coding sequence is TGCAGTGCACAGAGAGAGACCCAGTACTTC. Protein sequence: CSAQRETQYF.

This clone has just one count. The chain links TRBV5-1 to TRBJ2-1, with TRBD2 matching 10 bases. Germline V gives CDR1 SGHRS, CDR2 YFSETQ. V shed 3 bases and J 1 base; nucleotides not matched to a gene: 1. This CDR3 has 15 residues. The CDR3 nucleotides are TGCGCCAGCAGCTCAGCGGGAGGGTCCTACAATGAGCAGTTCTTC. Translating it yields CASSSAGGSYNEQFF.

Written as DNA, the CDR3 is TGTGCCAGCAGCCCGGGCACGGCAAGGGGGGGCACCGGGGAGCTGTTTTTT. This gives the protein CASSPGTARGGTGELFF. The chain has TRBV11-3 and TRBJ2-2; possibly TRBD2 for D (7 bases). Trimming removed 5 bases from V and 4 bases from J, with 20 bases in between. CDR3 length: 17 amino acids. Germline values: CDR1 SGHNT, CDR2 YENEEA. The complete variable domain, with remaining parts taken from reference TRBV11-3 and TRBJ2-2, reads EAGVVQSPRYKIIEKKQPVAFWCNPISGHNTLYWYLQNLGQGPELLIRYENEEAVDDSQLPKDRFSAERLKGVDSTLKIQPAELGDSAVYLCASSPGTARGGTGELFFGEGSRLTVL.

This clone was seen many times. This sequence joins TRBV27 and TRBJ2-7; 9 bases are shared with TRBD1. This CDR3 comprises 16 residues. Germline V gene data show CDR1 as MNHEY and CDR2 as SMNVEV (reference sequence). J lost 5 bases, V lost 5 bases, and 13 bases had no gene match. The CDR3 region is CASSPGTGLWRHEQYF. The CDR3 DNA sequence: TGTGCCAGCAGTCCCGGGACAGGGTTGTGGCGCCACGAGCAGTACTTC.

The chain employs TRBV7-6 and TRBJ2-1, with 9 nucleotides matching TRBD2. CDR3 length: 14 amino acids. V shed 1 base, J shed 6 bases, and the junction held 1 base outside the gene matches. The germline gives CDR1 SGHVS, CDR2 FNYEAQ. The CDR3: CASSLEREVNEQFF. CDR3 sequence (DNA): TGTGCCAGCAGCTTAGAGCGGGAGGTCAATGAGCAGTTCTTC.

The genes are TRBV6-5 and TRBJ2-3, with 7 bases that match TRBD2. The CDR3 has 15 amino acids. Germline CDR1 reads MNHEY; CDR2 reads SVGAGI. J was trimmed by 1 base and V by 8 bases; bases with no gene match: 9. This CDR3 reads CASRPGTTGTDTQYF. The CDR3 region has the DNA TGTGCCAGCCGCCCCGGGACTACCGGCACAGATACGCAGTATTTT.

This clone was found once. The chain combines TRBV28 with TRBJ1-3, with TRBD1 as a possible D gene (6 bases). The CDR3 extends over 15 amino acids. Looked up from germline, CDR1 is MDHEN and CDR2 is SYDVKM. V dropped 3 bases and J dropped 0 bases, with 9 bases sitting between them. In nucleotides, the CDR3 is TGTGCCAGCAGTTTCGGGGGGGCCTCTGGAAACACCATATATTTT. Its protein product is CASSFGGASGNTIYF. Full variable domain (remainder filled in from reference TRBV28 and TRBJ1-3): DVKVTQSSRYLVKRTGEKVFLECVQDMDHENMFWYRQDPGLGLRLIYFSYDVKMKEKGDIPEGYSVSREKKERFSLILESASTNQTSMYLCASSFGGASGNTIYFGEGSWLTVV.

The chain recombines TRBV29-1 with TRBJ2-4; 10 bases are a match to TRBD1. Germline CDR1 reads SQVTM; CDR2 reads ANQGSEA. The V gene end was trimmed by 8 bases and the J gene end by 5 bases; junction bases not matched to a gene: 6. This CDR3 is 13 amino acids long. The CDR3 is CSCRQGAENIQYF. Here the CDR3 DNA reads TGCAGCTGTAGACAGGGGGCAGAAAACATTCAGTACTTC.